A selection of T cell receptor beta chains follows, all from one sample in a study of CD8+ T cells in alopecia areata. The assay was immunoSEQ multiplex PCR, and TCRdb's table has in-frame clones only and misses some. The sample has about 200,000 clones, 56% seen once. Sequenced input: CD8+ T cells sorted from blood. The receptors derive from a human donor in good health. Each CDR3 is given with its conserved first and last residue. Fields, in order: clone size, D gene, V gene, J gene, CDR3 protein, CDR3 DNA. The D gene is left open where the match is weak. Not every row has a clone size; where given, it reads once, few, many or a size class.

NA	TRBD1	TRBV27	TRBJ2-3	CASSLSVAGGQDTQYF	TGTGCCAGCAGCCTTTCTGTAGCAGGGGGCCAAGATACGCAGTATTTT
NA	NA	TRBV5-4	TRBJ1-2	CASSSSGGINYGYTF	TGTGCCAGCAGCTCCTCGGGGGGGATTAACTATGGCTACACCTTC
NA	TRBD1	TRBV6-5	TRBJ1-1	CASTPGQLMTEAFF	TGTGCCAGCACACCGGGACAGCTCATGACTGAAGCTTTCTTT
NA	NA	TRBV25-1	TRBJ1-3	CASNEGYGNTIYF	TGTGCCAGCAATGAGGGCTACGGAAACACCATATATTTT
NA	NA	TRBV30	TRBJ2-5	CAWDSGVRETQYF	TGTGCCTGGGATTCAGGGGTCAGGGAGACCCAGTACTTC
NA	NA	TRBV7-9	TRBJ2-7	CASSPKLRVAEQYF	TGTGCCAGCAGCCCAAAACTAAGAGTCGCGGAGCAGTACTTC
NA	NA	TRBV20-1	TRBJ2-1	CSAARGYEQFF	TGCAGTGCCGCTCGTGGGTATGAGCAGTTCTTC
few	TRBD1	TRBV29-1	TRBJ1-2	CSVETDRDYGYTF	TGCAGCGTCGAAACGGACAGGGACTATGGCTACACCTTC
few	TRBD1	TRBV23-1	TRBJ2-7	CASSQLQGFDEQYF	TGCGCCAGCAGTCAATTACAGGGGTTCGACGAGCAGTACTTC
NA	TRBD2	TRBV7-8	TRBJ2-1	CASSLGRGGLDNEQFF	TGTGCCAGCAGCTTAGGACGGGGGGGCTTAGACAATGAGCAGTTCTTC
few	TRBD1	TRBV12-5	TRBJ2-3	CASGFMTGGFTDTQYF	TGTGCTAGTGGTTTTATGACAGGGGGCTTCACAGATACGCAGTATTTT
NA	TRBD2	TRBV29-1	TRBJ2-3	CSVELAGALSTDTQYF	TGCAGCGTTGAACTAGCGGGGGCCCTGAGCACAGATACGCAGTATTTT
few	NA	TRBV13	TRBJ1-2	CASSSEGVRGYTF	TGTGCCAGCAGCTCCGAAGGGGTGCGCGGCTACACCTTC
NA	NA	TRBV27	TRBJ1-4	CASSGTEQEKLFF	TGTGCCAGCAGCGGGACCGAGCAGGAAAAACTGTTTTTT
few	NA	TRBV4-1	TRBJ1-1	CASSQGRGPNTEAFF	TGCGCCAGCAGCCAAGGTAGGGGCCCGAACACTGAAGCTTTCTTT
NA	NA	TRBV28	TRBJ2-2	CASKTGPNTGELFF	TGTGCCAGCAAGACAGGCCCGAACACCGGGGAGCTGTTTTTT
once	NA	TRBV11-2	TRBJ2-5	CASSSPKVQETQYF	TGTGCCAGCAGCTCGCCCAAAGTCCAAGAGACCCAGTACTTC
few	NA	TRBV7-2	TRBJ2-5	CASSLLDRSGETQYF	TGTGCCAGCAGCTTGCTCGACAGGTCCGGAGAGACCCAGTACTTC
few	NA	TRBV10-2	TRBJ1-6	CASSEMSDSPLHF	TGCGCCAGCAGTGAGATGTCAGATTCACCCCTCCACTTT
NA	TRBD2	TRBV5-1	TRBJ2-1	CASGLFGGSDEQFF	TGCGCCAGCGGACTTTTTGGCGGGAGTGATGAGCAGTTCTTC
NA	NA	TRBV19	TRBJ2-5	CASSSLGSEETQYF	TGTGCCAGTAGTTCCCTCGGATCGGAAGAGACCCAGTACTTC
NA	NA	TRBV19	TRBJ1-2	CASSPGGPGGYTF	TGTGCCAGTAGCCCCGGCGGACCCGGAGGCTACACCTTC
NA	NA	TRBV6-1	TRBJ2-7	CASSEIGREQYF	TGTGCCAGCAGTGAAATCGGGCGGGAGCAGTACTTC
NA	NA	TRBV5-6	TRBJ1-5	CASSLASGDKPQHF	TGTGCCAGCAGCTTGGCCTCGGGAGACAAGCCCCAGCATTTT
few	NA	TRBV7-2	TRBJ1-1	CASSLAWGSEAFF	TGTGCCAGCAGCTTAGCGTGGGGATCTGAAGCTTTCTTT
few	NA	TRBV7-9	TRBJ1-4	CASSPGGQGLEKLFF	TGTGCCAGCAGCCCCGGGGGGCAGGGGCTTGAAAAACTGTTTTTT
NA	NA	TRBV11-2	TRBJ1-2	CASSLTEQNGYTF	TGTGCCAGCAGCTTGACAGAGCAGAATGGCTACACCTTC
NA	NA	TRBV7-6	TRBJ2-1	CASSHAGSSSYNEQFF	TGTGCCAGCAGCCATGCAGGGTCTAGCTCCTACAATGAGCAGTTCTTC
NA	NA	TRBV30	TRBJ1-1	CAWSVPRNGATEAFF	TGTGCCTGGAGTGTACCCAGGAACGGGGCCACTGAAGCTTTCTTT
once	NA	TRBV27	TRBJ1-1	CASSSTGGTEAFF	TGTGCCAGCAGTTCGACAGGCGGCACTGAAGCTTTCTTT
once	NA	TRBV2	TRBJ2-7	CASTRTAYEQYF	TGTGCCAGCACGAGGACTGCCTACGAGCAGTACTTC
NA	NA	TRBV28	TRBJ2-7	CASSPPGPRTYEQYF	TGTGCCAGCAGTCCCCCGGGACCCCGGACCTACGAGCAGTACTTC
few	NA	TRBV28	TRBJ2-7	CASSTSYEQYF	TGTGCCAGCAGTACGTCTTACGAGCAGTACTTC
few	NA	TRBV29-1	TRBJ1-2	CSVFDNANYGYTF	TGCAGCGTCTTCGACAACGCTAACTATGGCTACACCTTC
NA	TRBD2	TRBV15	TRBJ2-7	CATSGSSLDEQYF	TGTGCCACGAGCGGGAGCAGTTTGGACGAGCAGTACTTC
NA	NA	TRBV7-6	TRBJ2-7	CASSNLISSSEQYF	TGTGCCAGCAGCAACCTTATCTCATCCTCCGAGCAGTACTTC
few	TRBD1	TRBV7-2	TRBJ1-3	CASSQGTGGGNTIYF	TGTGCCAGCAGCCAAGGGACAGGGGGTGGAAACACCATATATTTT